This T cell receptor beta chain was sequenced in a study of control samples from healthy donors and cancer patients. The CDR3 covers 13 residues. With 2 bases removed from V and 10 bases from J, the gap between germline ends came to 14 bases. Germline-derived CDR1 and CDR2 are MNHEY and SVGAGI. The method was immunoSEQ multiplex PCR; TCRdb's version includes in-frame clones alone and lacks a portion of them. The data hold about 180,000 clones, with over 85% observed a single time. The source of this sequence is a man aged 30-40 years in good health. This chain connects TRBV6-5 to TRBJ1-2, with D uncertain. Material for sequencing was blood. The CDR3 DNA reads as TGTGCCAGCAGTTACGCCTCAGGCGTTCACTACACCTTC. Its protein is CASSYASGVHYTF.